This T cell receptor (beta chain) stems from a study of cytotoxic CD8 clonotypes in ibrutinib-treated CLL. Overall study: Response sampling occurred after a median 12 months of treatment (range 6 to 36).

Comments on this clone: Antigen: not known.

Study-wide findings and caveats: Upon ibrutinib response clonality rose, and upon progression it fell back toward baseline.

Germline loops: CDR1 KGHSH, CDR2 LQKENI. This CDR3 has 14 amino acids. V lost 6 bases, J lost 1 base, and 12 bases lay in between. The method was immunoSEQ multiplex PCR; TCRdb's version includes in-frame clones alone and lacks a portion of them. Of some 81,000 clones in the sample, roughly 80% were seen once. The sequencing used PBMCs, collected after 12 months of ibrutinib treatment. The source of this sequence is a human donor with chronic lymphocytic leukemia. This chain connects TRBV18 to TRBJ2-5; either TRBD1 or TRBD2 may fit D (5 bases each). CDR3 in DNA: TGTGCCAGCTCCCTAGGGACCGGCCAAGAGACCCAGTACTTC. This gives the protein CASSLGTGQETQYF.